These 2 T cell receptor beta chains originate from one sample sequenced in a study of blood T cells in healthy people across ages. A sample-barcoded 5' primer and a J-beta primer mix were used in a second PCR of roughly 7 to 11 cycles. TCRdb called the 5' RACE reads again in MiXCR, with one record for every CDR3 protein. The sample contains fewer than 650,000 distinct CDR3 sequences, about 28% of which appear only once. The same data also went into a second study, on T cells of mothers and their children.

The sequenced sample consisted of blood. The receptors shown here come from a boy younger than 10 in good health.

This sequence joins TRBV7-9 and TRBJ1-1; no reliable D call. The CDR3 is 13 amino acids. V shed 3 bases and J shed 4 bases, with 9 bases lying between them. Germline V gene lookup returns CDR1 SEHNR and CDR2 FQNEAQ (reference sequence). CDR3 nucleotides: TGTGCCAGCAGCTTTCGGGAGGGCACTGAAGCTTTCTTT. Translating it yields CASSFREGTEAFF.

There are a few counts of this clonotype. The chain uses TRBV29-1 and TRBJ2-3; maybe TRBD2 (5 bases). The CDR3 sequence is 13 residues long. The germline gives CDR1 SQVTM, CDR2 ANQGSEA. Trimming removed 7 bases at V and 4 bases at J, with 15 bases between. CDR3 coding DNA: TGCAGCGCTAGCCGAGGGAGAGCAGATACGCAGTATTTT. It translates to CSASRGRADTQYF.